The 7 T cell receptor beta chains in this list originate from one sample, sequenced in a study of regulatory T cells in long-lasting Graves disease. Extracted PBMC RNA gave rise to the TCR library. One entry per CDR3 protein results from TCRdb running MiXCR on the reads. The sample comprises some 800 distinct CDR3 sequences, approximately 81% of which are singletons, and about 13% rests with the top ten. This material consisted of peripheral blood mononuclear cells (PBMCs), taken with antithyroid drug treatment, in newly diagnosed or persistent Graves disease (not recorded which). The receptors here all came from a young woman with Graves disease.

This chain connects TRBV30 to TRBJ1-5; 8 bases are shared with TRBD1. CDR1 is GTSNPN and CDR2 is SVGIG in the germline V gene (reference sequence). Trimming removed 1 base from V and 0 bases from J; junction bases left unmatched: 8. The CDR3 is 17 amino acids. The CDR3 DNA is TGTGCCTGGAGTGCCGGGACAGGTCCACCTAGCAATCAGCCCCAGCATTTT. Its protein is CAWSAGTGPPSNQPQHF.

This chain's CDR3 is CASTRANNEQFF. CDR3 nucleotide sequence: TGTGCCAGCACCCGGGCTAACAATGAGCAGTTCTTC. The gene calls are TRBV12-3 or TRBV12-4 and TRBJ2-1, with D unresolved. Trimming took 7 bases from V and 5 from J, leaving 9 bases between them. The CDR3 is 12 residues long.

The rearrangement uses TRBV4-1 and TRBJ1-2; D call uncertain. Germline CDR1 MGHRA, CDR2 YSYEKL. V was cut by 1 base and J by 5 bases, with 11 bases left in between. The length of the CDR3 is 14 residues. CDR3 coding DNA: TGCGCCAGCAGCCAAGGGCCGGGAAGGTATGGCTACACCTTC. Protein: CASSQGPGRYGYTF.

The sample holds a few counts of this clonotype. V is TRBV28 and J is TRBJ1-2; D not resolved. The V gene's germline CDR1 is MDHEN and CDR2 SYDVKM. The CDR3 extends over 12 amino acids. Trimming left V 8 bases short and J 8 bases short, with 15 bases between. CDR3 sequence reads: CASHFQEEGYTF. Written as DNA, the CDR3 is TGTGCCAGCCATTTCCAGGAGGAGGGCTACACCTTC.

The chain joins TRBV5-1 to TRBJ2-7; D gene uncertain. Per germline, CDR1 SGHRS and CDR2 YFSETQ. V was clipped by 7 bases and J by 5 bases, with 13 bases between them. The CDR3 is made up of 12 amino acids. CDR3: CASGHQPNEQYF. CDR3 in DNA: TGCGCCAGCGGCCACCAACCGAACGAGCAGTACTTC.

This clonotype was seen a few times. The V gene is TRBV15, the J gene TRBJ1-1, with D possibly being TRBD1 (5 bases). Germline V CDR1 and CDR2: LNHNV, YYDKDF (reference sequence). Trimming took off 3 bases at V and 8 bases at J, with 10 bases between the two ends. CDR3 length: 12 residues. CDR3 amino acids: CATSSNYREAFF. In nucleotides, the CDR3 is TGTGCCACCAGCAGTAATTACAGGGAAGCTTTCTTT.

The chain is built from TRBV18 and TRBJ2-7; 9 nucleotides match TRBD2. This CDR3 has 17 residues. The junction had 13 bases not matched to a gene; V was cut back by 3 bases and J by 4 bases. The germline gives CDR1 KGHSH, CDR2 LQKENI. Here the CDR3 reads CASSPRFKAGGMYEQYF. The CDR3 DNA sequence: TGTGCCAGCTCACCTCGCTTTAAAGCGGGGGGTATGTACGAGCAGTACTTC.